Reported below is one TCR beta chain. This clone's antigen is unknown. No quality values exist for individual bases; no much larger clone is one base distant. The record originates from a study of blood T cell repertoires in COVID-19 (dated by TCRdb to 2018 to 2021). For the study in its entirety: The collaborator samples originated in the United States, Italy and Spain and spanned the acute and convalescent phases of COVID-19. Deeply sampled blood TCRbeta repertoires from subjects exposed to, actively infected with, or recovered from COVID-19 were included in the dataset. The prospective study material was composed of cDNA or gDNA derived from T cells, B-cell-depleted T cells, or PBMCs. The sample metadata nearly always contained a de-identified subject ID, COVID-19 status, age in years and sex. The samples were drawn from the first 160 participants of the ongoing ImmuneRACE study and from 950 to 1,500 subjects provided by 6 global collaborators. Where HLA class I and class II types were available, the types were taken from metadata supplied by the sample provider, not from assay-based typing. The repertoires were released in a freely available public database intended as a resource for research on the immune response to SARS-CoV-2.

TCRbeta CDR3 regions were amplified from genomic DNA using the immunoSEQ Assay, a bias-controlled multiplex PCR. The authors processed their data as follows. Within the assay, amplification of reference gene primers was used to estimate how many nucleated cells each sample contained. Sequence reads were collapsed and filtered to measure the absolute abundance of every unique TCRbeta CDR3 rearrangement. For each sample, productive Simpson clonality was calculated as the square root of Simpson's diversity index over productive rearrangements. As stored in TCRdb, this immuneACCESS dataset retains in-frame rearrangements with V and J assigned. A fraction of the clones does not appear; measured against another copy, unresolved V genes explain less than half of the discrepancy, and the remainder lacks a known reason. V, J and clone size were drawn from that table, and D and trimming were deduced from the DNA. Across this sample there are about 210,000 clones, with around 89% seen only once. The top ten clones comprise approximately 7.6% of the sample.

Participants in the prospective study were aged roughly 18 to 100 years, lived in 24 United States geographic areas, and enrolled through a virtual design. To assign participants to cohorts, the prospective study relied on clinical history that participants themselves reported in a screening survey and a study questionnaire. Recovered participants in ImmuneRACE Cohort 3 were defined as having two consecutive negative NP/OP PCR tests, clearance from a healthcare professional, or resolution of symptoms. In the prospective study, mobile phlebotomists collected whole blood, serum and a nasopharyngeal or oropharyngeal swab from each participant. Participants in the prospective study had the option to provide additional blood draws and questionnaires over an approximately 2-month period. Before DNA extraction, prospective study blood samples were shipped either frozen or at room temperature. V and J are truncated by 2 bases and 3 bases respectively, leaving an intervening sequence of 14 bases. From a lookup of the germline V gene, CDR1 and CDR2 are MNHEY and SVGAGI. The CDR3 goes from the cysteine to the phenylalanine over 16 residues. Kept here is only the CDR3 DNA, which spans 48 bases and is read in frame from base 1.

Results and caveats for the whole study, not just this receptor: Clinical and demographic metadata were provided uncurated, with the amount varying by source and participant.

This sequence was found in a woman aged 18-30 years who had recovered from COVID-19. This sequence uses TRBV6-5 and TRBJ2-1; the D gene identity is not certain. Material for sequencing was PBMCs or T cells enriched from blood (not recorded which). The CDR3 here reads CASSYLLSSGYNEQFF. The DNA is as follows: TGTGCCAGCAGTTACCTCCTTAGCTCCGGCTACAATGAGCAGTTCTTC.